This TCR beta chain was identified in a study of cytomegalovirus exposure and HLA in healthy donors. This clone was seen more than once but under ten times. The antigen remains undetermined. Study results and caveats: Later analysis placed DRB1 highest and HLA-C lowest in TCR association rates, which differed by HLA locus.

PCR was performed using 60 Vbeta and 13 Jbeta primers. Generated by immunoSEQ multiplex PCR, the TCRdb table keeps only in-frame clones and is missing some. The sample has some 140,000 clones; 80% are singletons. Input material: PBMCs. The clonotype comes from a man in his thirties or forties in good health and CMV-seropositive.

DNA for the CDR3: TGCGCCAGCAGCCCACGACCCGGGACAGCGACCTACGAGCAGTACTTC. Its protein is CASSPRPGTATYEQYF. The rearrangement links TRBV5-1 to TRBJ2-7; 7 nucleotides line up with TRBD1. The J segment lost 2 bases and the V segment lost 4 bases, leaving 12 bases of the junction unmatched. Germline CDR1 reads SGHRS; CDR2 reads YFSETQ. The CDR3 is 16 amino acids.